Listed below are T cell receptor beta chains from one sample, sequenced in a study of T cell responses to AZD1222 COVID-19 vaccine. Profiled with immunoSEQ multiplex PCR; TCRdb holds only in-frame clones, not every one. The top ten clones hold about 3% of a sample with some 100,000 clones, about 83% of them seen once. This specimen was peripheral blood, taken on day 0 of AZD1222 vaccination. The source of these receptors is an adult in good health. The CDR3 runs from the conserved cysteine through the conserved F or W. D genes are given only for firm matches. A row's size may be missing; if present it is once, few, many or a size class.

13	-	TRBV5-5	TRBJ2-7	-	CASSLARSYEQYF	TGTGCCAGCAGCTTGGCCCGGAGCTACGAGCAGTACTTC
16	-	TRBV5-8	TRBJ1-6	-	CASSLGTGSPLFTLHF	TGTGCCAGCAGCTTGGGGACCGGGAGTCCCCTTTTCACCCTCCACTTT
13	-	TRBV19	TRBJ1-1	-	CASSIGANTEAFF	TGTGCCAGTAGTATAGGTGCGAACACTGAAGCTTTCTTT
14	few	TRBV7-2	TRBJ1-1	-	CASSPRWGGTEAFF	TGTGCCAGCAGCCCACGGTGGGGTGGAACTGAAGCTTTCTTT
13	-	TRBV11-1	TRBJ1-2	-	CASSPRGRYGYTF	TGTGCCAGCAGCCCGAGGGGGAGATATGGCTACACCTTC
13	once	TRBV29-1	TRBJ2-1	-	CSGGQVQGDEQFF	TGCAGCGGGGGGCAGGTACAGGGAGATGAGCAGTTCTTC
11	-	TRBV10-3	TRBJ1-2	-	CAIGFQNGYTF	TGTGCCATCGGTTTCCAGAATGGCTACACCTTC
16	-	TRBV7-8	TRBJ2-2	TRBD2	CASSLRTSANAGELFF	TGTGCCAGCAGCTTACGGACTAGCGCAAATGCCGGGGAGCTGTTTTTT
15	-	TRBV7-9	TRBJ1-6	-	CASSSSGRGNSPLHF	TGTGCCAGCAGCTCCTCGGGACGGGGAAATTCACCCCTCCACTTT
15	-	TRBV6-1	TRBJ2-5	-	CASSEWTWYQETQYF	TGTGCCAGCAGTGAATGGACTTGGTACCAAGAGACCCAGTACTTC
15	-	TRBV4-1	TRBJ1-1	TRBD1	CASSQGDRMNTEAFF	TGCGCCAGCAGCCAAGGGGACAGGATGAACACTGAAGCTTTCTTT
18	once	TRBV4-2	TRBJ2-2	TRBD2	CASSQDRTSGVYTGELFF	TGTGCCAGCAGCCAAGATCGAACTAGCGGGGTGTACACCGGGGAGCTGTTTTTT
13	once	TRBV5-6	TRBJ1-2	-	CASSTGLWGGYTF	TGTGCCAGCAGCACGGGGCTATGGGGTGGCTACACCTTC
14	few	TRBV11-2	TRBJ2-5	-	CASSTGFREETQYF	TGTGCCAGCAGCACCGGGTTTAGGGAGGAGACCCAGTACTTC
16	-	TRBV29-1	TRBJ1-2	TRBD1	CSVEALKDREHYGYTF	TGCAGCGTTGAAGCTCTAAAGGACAGGGAACACTATGGCTACACCTTC
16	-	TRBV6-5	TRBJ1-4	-	CASSYDRRETNEKLFF	TGTGCCAGCAGTTACGACAGACGGGAAACTAATGAAAAACTGTTTTTT
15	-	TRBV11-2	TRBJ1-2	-	CASSFGDARDDGYTF	TGTGCCAGCAGCTTCGGGGACGCCCGGGATGATGGCTACACCTTC
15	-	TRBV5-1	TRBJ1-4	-	CASSSLGQSNEKLFF	TGCGCCAGCAGCTCCCTGGGGCAGAGTAATGAAAAACTGTTTTTT
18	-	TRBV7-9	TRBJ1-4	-	CASSASLGRKQTNEKLFF	TGTGCCAGCAGCGCAAGTTTGGGGAGAAAGCAAACTAATGAAAAACTGTTTTTT
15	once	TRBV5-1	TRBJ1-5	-	CASSLGGRGDQPQHF	TGCGCCAGCAGCTTGGGTGGGCGCGGGGATCAGCCCCAGCATTTT
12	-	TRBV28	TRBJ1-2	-	CASTTVNYGYTF	TGTGCCAGCACGACAGTTAACTATGGCTACACCTTC
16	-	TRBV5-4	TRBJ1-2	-	CASSPVGREGHYGYTF	TGTGCCAGCAGCCCGGTGGGCAGGGAAGGACACTATGGCTACACCTTC
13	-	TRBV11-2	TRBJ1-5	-	CASSSQSNQPQHF	TGTGCCAGCAGCTCTCAGAGCAATCAGCCCCAGCATTTT